The present T cell receptor beta chain was sequenced within a study of T-cell reconstitution after alpha-beta-depleted transplantation in children. As it was prepared, the TCRbeta library received unique molecular identifiers. MiXCR was run by TCRdb on the PCR reads, yielding one entry per CDR3 protein. Of hundreds of thousands of distinct CDR3 sequences detected, approximately 14% appear once; the ten largest clones hold about 0.79%. This clonotype has more than one count but fewer than ten. The length of the CDR3 is 15 residues. The germline CDR1 and CDR2 sequences are SGHAT and FQDESV (reference sequence). J gave up 6 bases and V 8 bases, and 8 bases lay outside the gene matches.

This sequence originates from a girl aged 2 to 10 with congenital amegakaryocytic thrombocytopenia, due to receive a stem cell transplant. The material was PBMCs, obtained before TCRalphabeta/CD19-depleted stem cell transplant. The V and J genes are TRBV11-1 and TRBJ2-1; 12 bases map to TRBD2. The CDR3 nucleotides read TGTGCCAGCGGACCCGGGACTAGCGGGTTCAATGAGCAGTTCTTC. It translates to CASGPGTSGFNEQFF.